This record concerns one TCR beta chain sequence. Its cognate antigen is unknown. These data are taken from a study of T cell responses to AZD1222 COVID-19 vaccine. Findings and limits, study-wide: Reportedly, nearly half of unique spike TCRs recognized epitopes outside B.1.351/B.1.1.7 mutations. Spike-wide coverage was observed for vaccine-associated CD4 TCRs, with dominant responses at 160-218 and 743-854.

Method: immunoSEQ multiplex PCR; TCRdb's copy keeps in-frame clones and lacks some. The sample holds approximately 150,000 clones, 70% to 90% seen once. V was pared by 0 bases and J by 6 bases, with 10 bases between. Germline CDR1 is SGHRS and CDR2 is YFSETQ. The CDR3 runs 14 residues. The sample was peripheral blood, taken 28 days after the second AZD1222 dose. The chain uses TRBV5-1 and TRBJ1-3; unclear D gene. This TCR was sampled from an adult who received the AZD1222 COVID-19 vaccine. As DNA, the CDR3 is TGCGCCAGCAGCTTGGAGGCGGCCCCAAACACCATATATTTT. This encodes CASSLEAAPNTIYF.